This entry features one T cell receptor beta chain sequence. The target of this receptor is not known. No base-level quality is on record; no much larger clone is a single base apart. CDR1 and CDR2 were assigned from the germline V gene as SGHTS and YDEGEE. The junction carries 12 bases between V and J, which are trimmed by 4 bases and 4 bases respectively. CDR3 length: 14 amino acids, cysteine to phenylalanine. Only the CDR3 DNA is retained, 42 bases long and in frame from the first base. TCRbeta CDR3 regions were amplified from genomic DNA by means of the immunoSEQ Assay, a bias-controlled multiplex PCR. The authors processed their data as follows. Within the assay, amplification of reference gene primers was used to estimate how many nucleated cells each sample contained. To quantify the absolute abundance of each unique TCRbeta CDR3 rearrangement, sequence reads were collapsed and filtered. For each sample, productive Simpson clonality was calculated by taking the square root of Simpson's diversity index across productive rearrangements. TCRdb re-hosts the immuneACCESS table, in-frame sequences only. Its copies lack some clones; in the studies checked, an unresolved V gene accounts for under half of them, and the cause for the rest is not known. V, J and clone size are taken as reported in that table, and D and trimming were inferred from the DNA itself. The sample records around 370,000 clones, nearly 90% of which are singletons. The ten top clones hold 5% to 8.5% of the sample.

This sample was taken from a study of blood T cell repertoires in COVID-19 (dated by TCRdb to the early 2020s). With respect to the entire study: Samples covering the acute and convalescent phases of COVID-19 were provided by collaborators in the United States, Italy and Spain. The material from the prospective study consisted of cDNA or gDNA derived from T cells, B-cell-depleted T cells, or PBMCs. Deeply sampled blood TCRbeta repertoires from subjects exposed to, actively infected with, or recovered from COVID-19 were included in the dataset. The repertoires were released in a freely available public database intended as a resource for research on the immune response to SARS-CoV-2. Samples came from the ongoing ImmuneRACE study (first 160 participants) plus 1,254 subjects from 6 global collaborators. A de-identified subject ID, COVID-19 status, age in years and sex were almost always included in the sample metadata. HLA class I and class II types, where available, came from metadata supplied by the sample provider rather than from assay-based typing.

Whole blood was collected in K2EDTA tubes by collaborating institutions according to the institutions' own protocols. Collaborator samples were shipped for TCRbeta analysis as frozen whole blood, isolated PBMCs, or DNA extracted from either sample type. The paper's findings and limits, for the study overall: The amount of clinical and demographic metadata varied by source and participant and was provided uncurated.

Sequences were obtained from peripheral blood. This clonotype was obtained from a man younger than 35 with active or convalescent COVID-19. Recombination connected TRBV5-8 to TRBJ1-5; perhaps TRBD1 is the D gene, with 6 bases matching. The CDR3 protein: CASSPWDTNQPQHF. The sequence in DNA is TGTGCCAGCAGCCCCTGGGACACGAATCAGCCCCAGCATTTT.